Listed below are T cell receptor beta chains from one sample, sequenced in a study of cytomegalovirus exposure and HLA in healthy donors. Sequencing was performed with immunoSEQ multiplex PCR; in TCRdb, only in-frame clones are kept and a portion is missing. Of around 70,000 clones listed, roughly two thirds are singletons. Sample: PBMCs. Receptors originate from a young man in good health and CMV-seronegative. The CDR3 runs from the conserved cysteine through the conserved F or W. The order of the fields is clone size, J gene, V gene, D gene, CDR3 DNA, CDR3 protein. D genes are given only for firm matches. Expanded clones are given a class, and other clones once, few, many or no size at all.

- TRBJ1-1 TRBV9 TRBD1 TGTGCCAGCAGCGGTACGACAGGGGGCATTCTTAACACTGAAGCTTTCTTT CASSGTTGGILNTEAFF
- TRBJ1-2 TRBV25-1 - TGTGCCAGCAGTGAATATGGGAACAGGGCTAAAGGCTACACCTTC CASSEYGNRAKGYTF
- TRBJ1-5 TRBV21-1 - TGTGCCAGCAGCAGCCACAGGGTTCCACGGCCCCAGCATTTT CASSSHRVPRPQHF
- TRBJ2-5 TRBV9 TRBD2 TGTGCCAGCAGCGGAGGTAGTCTAGCGGGGGGGAGCCAAGAGACCCAGTACTTC CASSGGSLAGGSQETQYF
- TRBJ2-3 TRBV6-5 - TGTGCCAGCGGGCAGCACATGGAAGATACGCAGTATTTT CASGQHMEDTQYF
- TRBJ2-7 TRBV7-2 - TGTGCCAGCAGCTTAGATTGGGGCCTCTCCTACGAGCAGTACTTC CASSLDWGLSYEQYF
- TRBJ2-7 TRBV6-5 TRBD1 TGTGCCAGCAGGACAGGGGTCAGCTCCTACGAGCAGTACTTC CASRTGVSSYEQYF
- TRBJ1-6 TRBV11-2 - TGTGCCAGCAGCTTAGACAGGGAGGGAATTTCACCCCTCCACTTT CASSLDREGISPLHF
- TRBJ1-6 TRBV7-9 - TGTGCCAGCAGCCCCCAAGAGATTCATTCACCCCTCCACTTT CASSPQEIHSPLHF
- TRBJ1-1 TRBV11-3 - TGTGCCAGCAGCTTAGCGGGAGGCAACACTGAAGCTTTCTTT CASSLAGGNTEAFF
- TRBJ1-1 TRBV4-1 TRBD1 TGCGCCAGCAGCCTCCTTCAGGGGGGGAACACTGAAGCTTTCTTT CASSLLQGGNTEAFF
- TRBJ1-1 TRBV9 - TGTGCCAGCAGCGTAGGAACTCAGGGCACTGAAGCTTTCTTT CASSVGTQGTEAFF
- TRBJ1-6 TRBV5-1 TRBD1 TGCGCCAGCAGCATCGGGACAGCCTTCAATTCACCCCTCCACTTT CASSIGTAFNSPLHF
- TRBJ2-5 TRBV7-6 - TGTGCCAGCAGCTTAGACGAAGCTCTAAGAGAGGAGACCCAGTACTTC CASSLDEALREETQYF
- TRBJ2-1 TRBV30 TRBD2 TGTGCCTGGAGTAAGCGGGGATACAATGAGCAGTTCTTC CAWSKRGYNEQFF
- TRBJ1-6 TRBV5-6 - TGTGCCAGCAGCTTGGCTCGAGGTACTAATAATTCACCCCTCCACTTT CASSLARGTNNSPLHF
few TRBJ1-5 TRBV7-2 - TGTGCCAGCAGCTTAGGGGTGGGGGGGGCCCAGCCCCAGCATTTT CASSLGVGGAQPQHF
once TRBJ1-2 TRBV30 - TGTGCCTGGAGCCGCGACTCACGCGGGGACTATGGCTACACCTTC CAWSRDSRGDYGYTF
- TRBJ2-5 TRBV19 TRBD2 TGTGCCAGTAGTATAATCTGGGGAGGGGAGACCCAGTACTTC CASSIIWGGETQYF
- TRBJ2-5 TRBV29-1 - TGCAGCGGGCTGGGGGGATCGGAGACCCAGTACTTC CSGLGGSETQYF
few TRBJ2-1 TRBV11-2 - TGTGCCAGCAGCCTAGCTAACAATGAGCAGTTCTTC CASSLANNEQFF
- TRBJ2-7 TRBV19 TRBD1 TGTGCCAGTAGTGAGGGACAGGGGTTGTACGAGCAGTACTTC CASSEGQGLYEQYF
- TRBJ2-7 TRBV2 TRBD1 TGTGCCAGCAGTGTAAGGACAGGGGGCGAGAGGCGCCTCCATTTC CASSVRTGGERRLHF
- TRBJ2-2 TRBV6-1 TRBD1 TGTGCCAGCATCCGGGACAGGGGGACCGGGGAGCTGTTTTTT CASIRDRGTGELFF
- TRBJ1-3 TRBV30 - TGTGCCTGGAGTGTGTACTCTGGAAACACCATATATTTT CAWSVYSGNTIYF
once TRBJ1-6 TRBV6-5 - TGTGCCAGCAGTTATGGGGGCTCGAATTCACCCCTCCACTTT CASSYGGSNSPLHF
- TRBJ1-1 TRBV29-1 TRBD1 TGCAGCGCGGGACAGGGCAGGACTGAAGCTTTCTTT CSAGQGRTEAFF
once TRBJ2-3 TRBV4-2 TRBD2 TGTGCCAGCAGCCGAACACACGCCGGGACTAGCTTCACAGATACGCAGTATTTT CASSRTHAGTSFTDTQYF
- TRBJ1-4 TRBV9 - TGTGCCAGCACCCCAGGGGATGCGGATGAAAAACTGTTTTTT CASTPGDADEKLFF
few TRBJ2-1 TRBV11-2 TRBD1 TGTGCCAGCAGCTTAGGAAAATGGGACAGCCCCTCCTACAATGAGCAGTTCTTC CASSLGKWDSPSYNEQFF
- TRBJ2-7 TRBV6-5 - TGTGCCAGCAGGGGGACAACTTCCTACGAGCAGTACTTC CASRGTTSYEQYF
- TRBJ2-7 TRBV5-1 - TGCGCCAGCAGCCCAGATGGACAGCCCTACTACGAGCAGTACTTC CASSPDGQPYYEQYF
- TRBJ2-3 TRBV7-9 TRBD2 TGTGCCAGCAGCCAACGGGATAGCGGGGATTCAGATACGCAGTATTTT CASSQRDSGDSDTQYF
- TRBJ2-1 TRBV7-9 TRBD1 TGTGCCAGCAGCTCACTGGACAGGGAGAATGAGCAGTTCTTC CASSSLDRENEQFF
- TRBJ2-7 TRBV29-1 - TGCAGCGTTATGGTCCAGGGGACGTACGAGCAGTACTTC CSVMVQGTYEQYF
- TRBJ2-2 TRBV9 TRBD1 TGTGCCAGCAGCGGCCCCGGGACAGACACCGGGGAGCTGTTTTTT CASSGPGTDTGELFF
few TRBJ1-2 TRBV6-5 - TGTGCCAGTGCCAGGGACCCGGGGGATGGCTACACCTTC CASARDPGDGYTF
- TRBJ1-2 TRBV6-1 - TGTGCCACCCGATTAGCTAACTATGGCTACACCTTC CATRLANYGYTF
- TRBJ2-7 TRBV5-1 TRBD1 TGCGCCAGCAGCCCCTACTCCGGGACAGGGAGCGAGCAGTACTTC CASSPYSGTGSEQYF
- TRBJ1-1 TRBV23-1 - TGCGCCAGCAGTCAATCGGAGGGGAATAACACTGAAGCTTTCTTT CASSQSEGNNTEAFF
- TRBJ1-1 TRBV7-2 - TGTGCCAGCAGCTTTGGCGAGGCTGAAGCTTTCTTT CASSFGEAEAFF
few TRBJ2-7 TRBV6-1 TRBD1 TGTGCCAGCAGTCGGGACAGGGGATCCTACGAGCAGTACTTC CASSRDRGSYEQYF
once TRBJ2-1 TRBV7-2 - TGTGCCAGCAGCCTGGTGGGGGGTGAGCAGTTCTTC CASSLVGGEQFF
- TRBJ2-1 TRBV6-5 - TGTGCCAGCAGTTACATTCGACTAGGGCACAATGAGCAGTTCTTC CASSYIRLGHNEQFF
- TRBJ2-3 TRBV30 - TGTGCCTGGAGGGGGGGGGCCCGCGCAGATACGCAGTATTTT CAWRGGARADTQYF